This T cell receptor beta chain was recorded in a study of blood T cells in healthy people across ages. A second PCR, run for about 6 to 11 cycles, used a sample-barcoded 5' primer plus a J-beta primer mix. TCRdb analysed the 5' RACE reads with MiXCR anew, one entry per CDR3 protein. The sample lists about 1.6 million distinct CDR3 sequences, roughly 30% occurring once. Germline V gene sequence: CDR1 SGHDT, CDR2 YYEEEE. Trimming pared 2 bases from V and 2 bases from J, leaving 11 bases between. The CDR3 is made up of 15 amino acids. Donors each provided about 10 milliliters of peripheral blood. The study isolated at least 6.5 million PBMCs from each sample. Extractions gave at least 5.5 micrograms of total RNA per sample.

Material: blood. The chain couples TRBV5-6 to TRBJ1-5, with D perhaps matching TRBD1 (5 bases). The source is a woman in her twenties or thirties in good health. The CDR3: CASSFRGNGNQPQHF. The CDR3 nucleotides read TGTGCCAGCAGCTTTAGGGGAAACGGCAATCAGCCCCAGCATTTT.